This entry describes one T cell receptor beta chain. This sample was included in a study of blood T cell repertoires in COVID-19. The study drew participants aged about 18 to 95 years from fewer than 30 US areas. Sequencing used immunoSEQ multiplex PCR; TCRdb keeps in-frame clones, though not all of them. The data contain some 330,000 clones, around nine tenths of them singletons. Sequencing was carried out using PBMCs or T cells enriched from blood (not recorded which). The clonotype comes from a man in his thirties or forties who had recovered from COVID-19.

Written as DNA, the CDR3 is TGTGCCAGCAGTTTATGGCAGGGTAGAAACACTGAAGCTTTCTTT. Protein sequence: CASSLWQGRNTEAFF. The chain carries TRBV27 and TRBJ1-1; D possibly corresponds to TRBD1 (5 bases). This CDR3 is 15 amino acids long. CDR1 is MNHEY, CDR2 SMNVEV, per germline (reference sequence). V lost 1 base and J lost 2, with 11 bases in between.